Listed here are 13 T cell receptor beta chains from one sample, sequenced in a study of follicular helper T cells after annual influenza vaccination (dated by TCRdb to about 2017). The method was the immunoSEQ multiplex PCR assay. Imported from immuneACCESS, the table was reduced by TCRdb to in-frame sequences with V and J called. These copies leave out some clones; in studies compared against another copy, an unresolved V gene accounts for under half, and the cause of the remainder is not known. A total of some 9,900 clones appear in this sample, around 81% of them only once. Of the sample, about 0.76% falls within the top ten clones. The time point label on this specimen signifies: 2014-2015 season, 7 days after vaccination. The source was CXCR5- memory CD4+ T cells sorted from blood, collected 7 days after influenza vaccination. The sample's cell subset or site label, decoded: CXCR5- memory CD4 T cells. These receptors were obtained from an adult who received the influenza vaccine.

This chain joins TRBV28 and TRBJ1-1; TRBD1 matches 8 bases. Losses at the gene ends were 6 bases for V and 6 bases for J; bases not matched to a gene: 9. Germline CDR1 is MDHEN and CDR2 is SYDVKM. The CDR3 has 14 amino acids. The CDR3 coding sequence is TGTGCCAGCAGCAGCGACAGGGGCGTATCTGAAGCTTTCTTT. Amino acid sequence: CASSSDRGVSEAFF.

The chain uses TRBV5-4 and TRBJ2-1, with D possibly matching TRBD2 (7 bases). This CDR3 spans 15 amino acids. Trimming stripped 5 bases from V and 2 bases from J, with 14 bases between. Germline loops: CDR1 SGHNT, CDR2 YYREEE (reference sequence). CDR3 sequence reads: CASREGGMTYNEQFF. In nucleotides, the CDR3 is TGTGCCAGCAGGGAGGGGGGGATGACCTACAATGAGCAGTTCTTC.

CDR3 sequence: CASSVSPGVQETQYF. For the CDR3, the DNA is TGTGCCAGCAGTGTCTCCCCGGGGGTCCAAGAGACCCAGTACTTC. The chain carries TRBV6-1 and TRBJ2-5, with D perhaps matching TRBD2 (6 bases). The CDR3 consists of 15 residues. The germline V and J ends were trimmed by 4 bases and 1 base, with 13 bases remaining between them. Germline V lookup: CDR1 MNHNS, CDR2 SASEGT.

This rearrangement joins TRBV7-9 to TRBJ2-1; perhaps TRBD2 as D (5 bases). The CDR3 extends over 16 amino acids. V lost 5 bases and J 3 bases, leaving 17 bases between the germline ends. Germline V gives CDR1 SEHNR, CDR2 FQNEAQ (reference sequence). Written as DNA, the CDR3 is TGTGCCAGCAGCCCTTGGTCCGAGGGCCACTACAATGAGCAGTTCTTC. Its translation: CASSPWSEGHYNEQFF.

V and J are TRBV7-6 and TRBJ2-3; 13 bases align to TRBD2. The V gene end was trimmed by 2 bases and the J gene end by 0 bases; junction bases not matched to a gene: 11. The CDR3 is 20 amino acids. Germline CDR1 reads SGHVS; CDR2 reads FNYEAQ. CDR3: CASSLFRARTSGGSTDTQYF. As DNA, the CDR3 is TGTGCCAGCAGCTTATTCAGGGCCCGGACTAGCGGGGGTAGCACAGATACGCAGTATTTT. Based on the CDR3 plus reference TRBV7-6 and TRBJ2-3, the full variable domain is GAGVSQSPRYKVTKRGQDVALRCDPISGHVSLYWYRQALGQGPEFLTYFNYEAQQDKSGLPNDRFSAERPEGSISTLTIQRTEQRDSAMYRCASSLFRARTSGGSTDTQYFGPGTRLTVL.

This sequence joins TRBV27 and TRBJ1-1, with D hard to call. V lost 5 bases and J lost 0, with 10 bases in between. This CDR3 region has 14 residues. Germline values: CDR1 MNHEY, CDR2 SMNVEV (reference sequence). The CDR3 spells CASSPWIMNTEAFF. The CDR3 DNA is TGTGCCAGCAGTCCCTGGATCATGAACACTGAAGCTTTCTTT.

This chain connects TRBV11-2 to TRBJ1-5, with D maybe TRBD1 (6 bases). Looked up from germline, CDR1 is SGHAT and CDR2 is FQNNGV. The CDR3 is made up of 16 amino acids. Trimming took off 5 bases at V and 2 bases at J, with 16 bases between the two ends. CDR3 coding DNA: TGTGCCAGCAGCCTAGGGGTGGGGGCCGGCAATCAGCCCCAGCATTTT. This encodes CASSLGVGAGNQPQHF.

The V gene is TRBV19, the J gene TRBJ2-1; 9 bases fit TRBD2. The length of the CDR3 is 15 residues. The germline V gene has CDR1 LNHDA and CDR2 SQIVND (reference sequence). V shed 5 bases, J shed 2 bases, and the junction held 4 bases outside the gene matches. CDR3 sequence: CASSLGLATYNEQFF. DNA for the CDR3: TGTGCCAGTAGTCTAGGACTAGCGACCTACAATGAGCAGTTCTTC.

V is TRBV7-2 and J is TRBJ2-5; tentatively, D is TRBD1 (6 bases). From germline, CDR1 is SGHTA and CDR2 FQGNSA. The V end was cut by 1 base, the J end by 5 bases, with 8 bases between. This CDR3 has 13 residues. In nucleotides, the CDR3 is TGTGCCAGCAGCTTAGTACAGGGTGAGACCCAGTACTTC. It codes for CASSLVQGETQYF.

The chain joins TRBV5-1 to TRBJ1-2, with D hard to call. CDR3 length: 16 residues. Trimming cost V 0 bases and J 0 bases, with 12 bases left between them. Germline CDR1 reads SGHRS; CDR2 reads YFSETQ. The CDR3 protein is CASSLGETPANYGYTF. The DNA of the CDR3 is TGCGCCAGCAGCTTGGGCGAGACGCCCGCTAACTATGGCTACACCTTC. Full variable domain (outside the CDR3, taken from reference TRBV5-1 and TRBJ1-2): KAGVTQTPRYLIKTRGQQVTLSCSPISGHRSVSWYQQTPGQGLQFLFEYFSETQRNKGNFPGRFSGRQFSNSRSEMNVSTLELGDSALYLCASSLGETPANYGYTFGSGTRLTVV.

The chain combines TRBV28 with TRBJ1-1; D is unclear. In germline, CDR1 is MDHEN, CDR2 SYDVKM. This CDR3 has 16 amino acids. V was trimmed by 4 bases and J by 1 base, leaving 16 bases between them. Here the CDR3 DNA reads TGTGCCAGCAGTTCCCTCACCACGTATCAGAACACTGAAGCTTTCTTT. Protein: CASSSLTTYQNTEAFF. The entire variable domain, with the rest obtained from reference TRBV28 and TRBJ1-1, is as follows: DVKVTQSSRYLVKRTGEKVFLECVQDMDHENMFWYRQDPGLGLRLIYFSYDVKMKEKGDIPEGYSVSREKKERFSLILESASTNQTSMYLCASSSLTTYQNTEAFFGQGTRLTVV.

V and J are TRBV5-4 and TRBJ2-7; 8 bases are a match to TRBD2. Losses at the gene ends were 2 bases for V and 4 bases for J; bases not matched to a gene: 8. CDR3 size: 15 residues. Germline assignment: CDR1 SGHNT and CDR2 YYREEE (reference sequence). The CDR3 here is CASSLPRGAGYEQYF. The CDR3 nucleotides are TGTGCCAGCAGCTTACCGCGGGGGGCGGGGTACGAGCAGTACTTC.

V usage is TRBV19 and J usage is TRBJ1-2; 7 nucleotides agree with TRBD1. This CDR3 has 14 amino acids. V trimming: 3 bases; J trimming: 4 bases; junction bases outside the gene matches: 5. Germline values: CDR1 LNHDA, CDR2 SQIVND (reference sequence). CDR3 DNA sequence: TGTGCCAGTAGTATTAATTACAGGGGCTATGGCTACACCTTC. This codes for CASSINYRGYGYTF.